This paragraph covers one TCR beta chain sequence. The entry originates in a study of CD8 T cells in Susac syndrome. Random hexamers primed reverse transcription of about 0.45 to 1 ug RNA. immunoSEQ multiplex PCR amplified TCR beta CDR3 across 54 Vbeta, 13 Jbeta. TCRdb re-called the immunoSEQ multiplex PCR reads with MiXCR, one entry per CDR3 protein. The sample includes about 180,000 distinct CDR3 sequences, 90% to 95% seen only once; the top ten take 0.12%. Trimming removed 5 bases at V and 2 bases at J, with 13 bases between. Germline assignment: CDR1 SNHLY and CDR2 FYNNEI. CDR3 size: 14 residues. This chain joins TRBV2 and TRBJ2-7; D assignment may be TRBD1 or TRBD2 (5 bases each). The sample consisted of CD4+ T cells from PBMCs. This sequence was found in a human donor with Susac syndrome. The CDR3 loop reads CASSPGTKPYEQYF. The CDR3 DNA sequence: TGTGCCAGCAGTCCCGGGACGAAGCCCTACGAGCAGTACTTC.